This T cell receptor beta chain emerged from a study of blood T cell repertoires in COVID-19. CDR1 and CDR2 from the germline V gene are SNHLY and FYNNEI. Trimming removed 7 bases from V and 6 bases from J; junction bases left unmatched: 10. The length of the CDR3 is 15 residues. In the source study's methods: Reference gene primer amplification yielded estimated nucleated cell counts. TCRdb keeps only in-frame clones here, not all; method: immunoSEQ multiplex PCR. V, J and clone size reflect that table, while D and trimming were determined from the DNA. The data show some 45,000 clones, roughly 89% seen once.

Sequenced sample: peripheral blood. This rearrangement joins TRBV2 to TRBJ2-3; 10 nucleotides match TRBD2. This receptor was obtained from a man in his sixties with active COVID-19. The CDR3 sequence: CASMVLAGVSDTQYF. The CDR3 region has the DNA TGTGCCAGCATGGTCCTAGCGGGAGTCTCGGATACGCAGTATTTT.